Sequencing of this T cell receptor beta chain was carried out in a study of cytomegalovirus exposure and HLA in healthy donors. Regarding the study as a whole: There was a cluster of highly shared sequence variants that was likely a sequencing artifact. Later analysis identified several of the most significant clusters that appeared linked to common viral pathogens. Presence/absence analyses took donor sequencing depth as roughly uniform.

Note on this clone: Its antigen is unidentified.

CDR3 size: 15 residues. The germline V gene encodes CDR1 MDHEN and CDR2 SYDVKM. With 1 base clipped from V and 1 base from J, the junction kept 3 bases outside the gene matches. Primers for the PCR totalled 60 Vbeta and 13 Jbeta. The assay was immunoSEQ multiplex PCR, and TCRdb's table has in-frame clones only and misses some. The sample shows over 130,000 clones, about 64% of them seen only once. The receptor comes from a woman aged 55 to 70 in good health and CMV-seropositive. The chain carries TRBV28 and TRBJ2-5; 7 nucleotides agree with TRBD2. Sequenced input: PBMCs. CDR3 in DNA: TGTGCCAGCAGTTTATACCGCGGGGGCCAAGAGACCCAGTACTTC. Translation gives CASSLYRGGQETQYF.